Listed here is a single T cell receptor beta chain. Its antigen is unknown. TCRdb used MiXCR to reprocess the reads, holding one entry per CDR3 protein. The table shows about 470,000 distinct CDR3 sequences, with under 45% occurring only once. Trimming left V 6 bases short and J 3 bases short, with 27 bases between. Germline V CDR1 and CDR2: MNHEY, SVGEGT. The CDR3 is 18 residues long. These data originate in a study of T cell repertoires in cytomegalovirus infection. Across the whole study: Selection of CMV epitopes for the study included recently identified HLA-C-restricted and well-studied HLA-B-restricted ones. Through public TCR beta signatures, both CMV infection and matching HLA type were indicated.

General observations from the study: The study found HLA-C-restricted CMV-specific TCR beta clonotypes dominating the ex vivo response. Summed frequency of shared TCR beta families picked out CMV carriers who also had the relevant HLA.

The sequence came from a human donor in good health (CMV status not recorded). Some clones in this sample may be carry-over from other donors' samples. The specimen was cultured PBMCs, collected from culture after CMV antigen stimulation. This chain uses TRBV6-2 or TRBV6-3 with TRBJ2-7; D call uncertain. The CDR3 sequence: CASRRYTQAGWSRYEQYF. Written as DNA, the CDR3 is TGTGCCAGCAGACGATACACCCAAGCAGGTTGGTCGCGCTACGAGCAGTACTTC.